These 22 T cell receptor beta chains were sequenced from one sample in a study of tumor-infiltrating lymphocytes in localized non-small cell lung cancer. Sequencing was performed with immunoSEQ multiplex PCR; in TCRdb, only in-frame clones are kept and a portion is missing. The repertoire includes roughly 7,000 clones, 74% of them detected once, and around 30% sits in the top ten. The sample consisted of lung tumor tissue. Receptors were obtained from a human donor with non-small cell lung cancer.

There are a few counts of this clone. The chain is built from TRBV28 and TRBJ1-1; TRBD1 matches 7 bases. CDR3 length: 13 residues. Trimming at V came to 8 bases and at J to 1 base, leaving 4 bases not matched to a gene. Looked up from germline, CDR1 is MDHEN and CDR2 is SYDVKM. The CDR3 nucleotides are TGTGCCAGCTGGAGGGGGCCGAACACTGAAGCTTTCTTT. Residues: CASWRGPNTEAFF.

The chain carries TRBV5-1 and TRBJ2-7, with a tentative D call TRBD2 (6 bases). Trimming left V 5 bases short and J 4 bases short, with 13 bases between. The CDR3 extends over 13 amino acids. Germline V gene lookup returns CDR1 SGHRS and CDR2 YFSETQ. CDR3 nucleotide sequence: TGCGCCAGCAGGACGAGCGGGCTTTACGAGCAGTACTTC. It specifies CASRTSGLYEQYF.

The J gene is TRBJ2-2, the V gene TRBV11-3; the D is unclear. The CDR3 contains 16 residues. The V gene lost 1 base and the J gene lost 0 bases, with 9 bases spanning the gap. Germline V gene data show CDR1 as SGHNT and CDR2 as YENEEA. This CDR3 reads CASSLGVAANTGELFF. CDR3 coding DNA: TGTGCCAGCAGCTTAGGGGTGGCAGCGAACACCGGGGAGCTGTTTTTT.

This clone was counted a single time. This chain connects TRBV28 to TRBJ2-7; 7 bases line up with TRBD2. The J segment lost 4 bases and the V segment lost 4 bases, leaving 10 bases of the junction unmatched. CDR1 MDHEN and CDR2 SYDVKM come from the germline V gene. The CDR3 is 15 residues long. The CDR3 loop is CASSSFGGGGYEQYF. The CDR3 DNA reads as TGTGCCAGCAGTTCCTTTGGGGGGGGAGGGTACGAGCAGTACTTC.

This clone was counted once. The DNA of the CDR3 is TGTGCCAGCAGCCTCGGGTACGATCACGAGCAGTACTTC. This gives the protein CASSLGYDHEQYF. The rearrangement uses TRBV7-8 and TRBJ2-7; D remains ambiguous. The CDR3 is 13 amino acids. With 5 bases removed from V and 5 bases from J, the gap between germline ends came to 13 bases. Germline V gene sequence: CDR1 SGHVS, CDR2 FQNEAQ. Variable domain in full (rest from reference TRBV7-8 and TRBJ2-7): GAGVSQSPRYKVAKRGQDVALRCDPISGHVSLFWYQQALGQGPEFLTYFQNEAQLDKSGLPSDRFFAERPEGSVSTLKIQRTQQEDSAVYLCASSLGYDHEQYFGPGTRLTVT.

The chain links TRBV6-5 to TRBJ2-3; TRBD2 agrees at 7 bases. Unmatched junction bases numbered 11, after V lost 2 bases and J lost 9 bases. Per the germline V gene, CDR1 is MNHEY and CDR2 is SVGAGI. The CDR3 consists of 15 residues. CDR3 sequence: CASSYLRGGWYTQYF. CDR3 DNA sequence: TGTGCCAGCAGTTACCTTCGGGGAGGGTGGTACACGCAGTATTTT.

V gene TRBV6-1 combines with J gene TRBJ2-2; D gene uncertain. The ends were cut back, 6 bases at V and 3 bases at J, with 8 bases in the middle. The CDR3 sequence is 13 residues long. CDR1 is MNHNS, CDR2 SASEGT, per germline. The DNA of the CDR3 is TGTGCCAGCAGGATACATGACACCGGGGAGCTGTTTTTT. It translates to CASRIHDTGELFF.

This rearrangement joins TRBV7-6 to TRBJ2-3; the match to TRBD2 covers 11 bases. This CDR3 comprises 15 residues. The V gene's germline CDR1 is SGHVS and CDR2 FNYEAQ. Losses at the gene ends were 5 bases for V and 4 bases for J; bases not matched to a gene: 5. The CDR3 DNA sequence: TGTGCCAGCAGCAAACTAGCGGGAGCGGCAGATACGCAGTATTTT. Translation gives CASSKLAGAADTQYF.

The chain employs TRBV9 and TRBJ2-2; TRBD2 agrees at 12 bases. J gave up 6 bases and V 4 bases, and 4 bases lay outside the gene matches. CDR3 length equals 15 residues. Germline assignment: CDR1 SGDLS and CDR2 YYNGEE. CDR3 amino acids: CASSPSGGASGELFF. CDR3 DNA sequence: TGTGCCAGCAGCCCTAGCGGGGGGGCCTCCGGGGAGCTGTTTTTT.

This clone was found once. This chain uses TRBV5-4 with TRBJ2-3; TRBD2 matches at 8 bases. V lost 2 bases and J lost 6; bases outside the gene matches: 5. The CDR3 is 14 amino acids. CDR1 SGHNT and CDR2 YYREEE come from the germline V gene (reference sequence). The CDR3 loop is CASSLAGDGDTQYF. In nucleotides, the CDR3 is TGTGCCAGCAGCTTAGCGGGAGACGGTGATACGCAGTATTTT.

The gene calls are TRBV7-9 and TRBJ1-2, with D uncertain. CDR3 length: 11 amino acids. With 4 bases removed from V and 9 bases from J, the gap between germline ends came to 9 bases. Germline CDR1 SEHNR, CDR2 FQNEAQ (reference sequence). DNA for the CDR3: TGTGCCAGCAGCTCAACAATTAGCTACACCTTC. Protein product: CASSSTISYTF.

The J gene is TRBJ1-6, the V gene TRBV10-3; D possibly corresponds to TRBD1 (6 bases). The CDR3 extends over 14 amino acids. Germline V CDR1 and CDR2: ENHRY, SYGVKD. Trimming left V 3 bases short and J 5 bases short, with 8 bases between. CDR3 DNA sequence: TGTGCCATCAGTGAACAGGGAAATAATTCACCCCTCCACTTT. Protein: CAISEQGNNSPLHF.

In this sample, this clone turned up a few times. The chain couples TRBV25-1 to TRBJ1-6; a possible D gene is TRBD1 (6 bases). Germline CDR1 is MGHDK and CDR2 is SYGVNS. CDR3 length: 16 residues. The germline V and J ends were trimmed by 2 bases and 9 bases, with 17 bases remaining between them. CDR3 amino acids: CASSEGAGGLGSPLHF. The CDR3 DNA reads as TGTGCCAGCAGTGAAGGAGCCGGGGGGCTAGGTTCACCCCTCCACTTT.

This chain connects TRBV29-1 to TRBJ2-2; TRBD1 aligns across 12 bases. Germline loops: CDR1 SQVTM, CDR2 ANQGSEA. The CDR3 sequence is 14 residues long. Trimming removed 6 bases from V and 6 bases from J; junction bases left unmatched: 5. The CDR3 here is CSVRDRGPAGELFF. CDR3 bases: TGCAGCGTGAGGGACAGGGGGCCCGCCGGGGAGCTGTTTTTT.

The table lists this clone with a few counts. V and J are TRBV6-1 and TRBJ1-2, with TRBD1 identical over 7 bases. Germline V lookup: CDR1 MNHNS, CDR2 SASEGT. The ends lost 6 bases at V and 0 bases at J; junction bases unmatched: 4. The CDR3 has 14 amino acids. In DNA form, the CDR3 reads TGTGCCAGCAGACCGGGACAGTCTAACTATGGCTACACCTTC. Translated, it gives CASRPGQSNYGYTF.

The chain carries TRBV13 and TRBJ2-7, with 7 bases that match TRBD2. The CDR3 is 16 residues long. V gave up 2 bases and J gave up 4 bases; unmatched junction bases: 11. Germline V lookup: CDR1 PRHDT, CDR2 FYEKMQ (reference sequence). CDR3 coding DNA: TGTGCCAGCAGCTTAAGGCTACGGGAGGAGAGTTACGAGCAGTACTTC. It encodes CASSLRLREESYEQYF.

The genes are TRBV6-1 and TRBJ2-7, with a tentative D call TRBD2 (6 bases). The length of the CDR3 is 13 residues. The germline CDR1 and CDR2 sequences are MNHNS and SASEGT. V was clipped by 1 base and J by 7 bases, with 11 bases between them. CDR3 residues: CASSEVRGWEQYF. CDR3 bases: TGTGCCAGCAGTGAAGTGCGGGGCTGGGAGCAGTACTTC.

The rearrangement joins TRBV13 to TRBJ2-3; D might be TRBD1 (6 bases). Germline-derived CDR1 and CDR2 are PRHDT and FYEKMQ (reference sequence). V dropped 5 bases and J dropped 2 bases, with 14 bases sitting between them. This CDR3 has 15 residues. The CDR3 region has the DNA TGTGCCAGCAGCATTTCGGACAGTTTCACAGATACGCAGTATTTT. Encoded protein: CASSISDSFTDTQYF.

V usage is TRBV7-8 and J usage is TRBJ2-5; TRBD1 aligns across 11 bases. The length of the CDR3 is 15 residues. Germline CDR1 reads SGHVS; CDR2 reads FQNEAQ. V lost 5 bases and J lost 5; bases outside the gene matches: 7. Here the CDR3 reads CASSPRTGGTETQYF. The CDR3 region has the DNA TGTGCCAGCAGCCCCCGGACAGGGGGCACGGAGACCCAGTACTTC.

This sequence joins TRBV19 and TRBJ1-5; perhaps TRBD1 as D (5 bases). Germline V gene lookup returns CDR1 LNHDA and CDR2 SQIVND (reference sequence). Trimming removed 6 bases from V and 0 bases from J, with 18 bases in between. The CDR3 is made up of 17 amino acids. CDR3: CASSRRSGRISNQPQHF. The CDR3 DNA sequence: TGTGCCAGTAGCCGCCGCTCGGGACGGATTAGCAATCAGCCCCAGCATTTT.

In DNA, the CDR3 is TGTGCCAGTAGTATCCCGTGGCGTAACTATGGCTACACCTTC. This translates into CASSIPWRNYGYTF. The chain joins TRBV19 to TRBJ1-2; no clear D gene. The germline V gene encodes CDR1 LNHDA and CDR2 SQIVND (reference sequence). The CDR3 is 14 amino acids. V lost 3 bases and J lost 1, with 9 bases in between. Looking up the rest from reference TRBV19 and TRBJ1-2 gives the full variable domain: DGGITQSPKYLFRKEGQNVTLSCEQNLNHDAMYWYRQDPGQGLRLIYYSQIVNDFQKGDIAEGYSVSREKKESFPLTVTSAQKNPTAFYLCASSIPWRNYGYTFGSGTRLTVV.

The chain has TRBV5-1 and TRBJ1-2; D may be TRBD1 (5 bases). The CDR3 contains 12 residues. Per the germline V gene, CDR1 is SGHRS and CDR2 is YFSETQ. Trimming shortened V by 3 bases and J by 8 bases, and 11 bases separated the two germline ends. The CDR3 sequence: CASSSGPLGYTF. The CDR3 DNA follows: TGCGCCAGCAGCTCGGGACCGTTGGGCTACACCTTC.